These T cell receptor beta chains were read from a single sample in a study of cytomegalovirus exposure and HLA in healthy donors. Some clones are missing from TCRdb's copy, which holds only in-frame ones; the method was immunoSEQ multiplex PCR. The table includes approximately 60,000 clones, about 83% detected once. Sequences were obtained from PBMCs. All receptors come from a man aged 25 to 40 in good health and CMV-seronegative. CDR3s include the opening cysteine and the closing phenylalanine or tryptophan. Each record gives: J gene, clone size, D gene, V gene, CDR3 DNA, CDR3 protein. The D gene is left open where the match is weak. Some rows mark clone size as missing; the rest say once, few, many or name a class of expanded clone.

TRBJ1-5 - TRBD1 TRBV15 TGTGCCACCAGCAGAGACCTCCCCGGAGGACAGGGGGGGAGGCAGCCCCAGCATTTT CATSRDLPGGQGGRQPQHF
TRBJ2-3 once - TRBV30 TGTGCCTGGAGCCGACAGGCAGATACGCAGTATTTT CAWSRQADTQYF
TRBJ2-5 - TRBD2 TRBV14 TGTGCCAGCAGCCAAGGGGGGACTAAGGTGGTGGAGACCCAGTACTTC CASSQGGTKVVETQYF
TRBJ2-2 few - TRBV6-5 TGTGCCAGCAGCCGTCCCGGGACCGGGGAGCTGTTTTTT CASSRPGTGELFF
TRBJ2-3 - - TRBV4-3 TGCGCCAGCAGCCAAGAATTCGGGGATACGCAGTATTTT CASSQEFGDTQYF
TRBJ2-7 - TRBD2 TRBV7-9 TGTGCCAGCAGCCCTCTAGCGGGAGCTAAGGAGCAGTACTTC CASSPLAGAKEQYF
TRBJ1-2 - - TRBV30 TGTGCCTGGAGTCCGCAGTATTATGGCTACACCTTC CAWSPQYYGYTF
TRBJ2-5 - TRBD1 TRBV13 TGTGCCAGCAGCCAGCGGGATCAGGGGACAGGGGGCCGGGAGACCCAGTACTTC CASSQRDQGTGGRETQYF
TRBJ2-1 once TRBD2 TRBV27 TGTGCCAGCAGTTGGGATAGCGGGAATGAGCAGTTCTTC CASSWDSGNEQFF
TRBJ1-4 - - TRBV19 TGTGCCAGTAAGTGGTCCACACAGGGACCTGAAAAACTGTTTTTT CASKWSTQGPEKLFF
TRBJ2-5 - - TRBV9 TGTGCCAGCAGCGTGTCGGGGCGGGGCCAAGAGACCCAGTACTTC CASSVSGRGQETQYF
TRBJ2-1 - TRBD2 TRBV2 TGTGCCAGCAGTGGAGGGACTAGCGGATACAATGAGCAGTTCTTC CASSGGTSGYNEQFF
TRBJ2-1 - TRBD2 TRBV25-1 TGTGCCAGCAGTTCGGGAGGTGGCGGGAGCTACAATGAGCAGTTCTTC CASSSGGGGSYNEQFF
TRBJ1-6 once TRBD1 TRBV5-6 TGTGCCAGCAGCTTGGTGACAGGGTACAATTCACCCCTCCACTTT CASSLVTGYNSPLHF
TRBJ2-1 once TRBD2 TRBV9 TGTGCCAGCAGCGTAGGGGGCGGGGGGGGAAATGAGCAGTTCTTC CASSVGGGGGNEQFF
TRBJ1-2 - - TRBV7-3 TGTGCCAGCAGCTTAACTACAAGGGGGAATGGAGGTGGAGGCTACACCTTC CASSLTTRGNGGGGYTF
TRBJ1-5 - - TRBV19 TGTGCCAGTACCACGCTAGGGGAGGGCAATCAGCCCCAGCATTTT CASTTLGEGNQPQHF
TRBJ2-5 - TRBD2 TRBV7-2 TGTGCCAGCAGCTTAGCCCTACTAGCGGGAGGGCCGGGGGAGACCCAGTACTTC CASSLALLAGGPGETQYF
TRBJ2-7 - - TRBV18 TGTGCCAGCTCACCTTCTAGTTCCTACGAGCAGTACTTC CASSPSSSYEQYF
TRBJ2-6 - - TRBV11-2 TGTGCCAGCAGTCGAACCGGGACACCTAGATCTGGGGCCAACGTCCTGACTTTC CASSRTGTPRSGANVLTF
TRBJ2-7 - TRBD1 TRBV7-2 TGTGCCAGCAGCTCCCGGGACAGGGGTATCTACGAGCAGTACTTC CASSSRDRGIYEQYF
TRBJ2-7 - - TRBV5-1 TGCGCCAGCAGCTTGGAGGGGGGGGGCGGGTACGAGCAGTACTTC CASSLEGGGGYEQYF
TRBJ1-5 - - TRBV6-1 TGTGCCAGCAGCCCACAGGGAAGGTATCAGCCCCAGCATTTT CASSPQGRYQPQHF
TRBJ2-7 - - TRBV2 TGTGCCAGCAGTGGTCCCGAGAGTCTAAGCGAGCAGTACTTC CASSGPESLSEQYF
TRBJ2-7 - TRBD2 TRBV7-9 TGTTCCAGCAGCCAATGGGATACTAGCGCCCCGTACGAGCAGTACTTC CSSSQWDTSAPYEQYF
TRBJ1-2 - - TRBV4-1 TGCGCCAGCAGCCAAGTTAGGACAGCTTCTACCTATGGCTACACCTTC CASSQVRTASTYGYTF
TRBJ1-2 - - TRBV4-1 TGCGCCAGCAGCCAAGGGACAGCCTATGGCTACACCTTC CASSQGTAYGYTF
TRBJ1-1 few - TRBV29-1 TGCAGCGTTGACCTGGGAGGTAACACTGAAGCTTTCTTT CSVDLGGNTEAFF
TRBJ2-1 - - TRBV19 TGTGCCAGTAGTACCCTAGGGGGGGGGCATGAGCAGTTCTTC CASSTLGGGHEQFF
TRBJ1-5 few - TRBV6-1 TGTGCCAGCAGTGAAACTAGAGGTCGGGAAAGCCATCAGCCCCAGCATTTT CASSETRGRESHQPQHF
TRBJ2-7 - - TRBV6-6 TGTGCCAGCAGTTTCTCCTCTAACGAGCAGTACTTC CASSFSSNEQYF
TRBJ2-2 - - TRBV6-5 TGTGCTAGCAGTTACTCAGCCCACCTCCTCGGCGGGGAGCTGTTTTTT CASSYSAHLLGGELFF
TRBJ2-3 - - TRBV5-4 TGTGCCAGCAGCTCGGACGGGGGATTGACAGATACGCAGTATTTT CASSSDGGLTDTQYF
TRBJ2-7 few TRBD2 TRBV6-5 TGTGCCAGCAGTTACCAAGCGGGACCCTCCTACGAGCAGTACTTC CASSYQAGPSYEQYF
TRBJ2-1 - - TRBV27 TGTGCCAGCAGTTTACACAGTCAAGGCAATGAGCAGTTCTTC CASSLHSQGNEQFF
TRBJ2-5 - TRBD1 TRBV19 TGTGCCAGTAGTAGGACAGGGTCGGGAGAGACCCAGTACTTC CASSRTGSGETQYF
TRBJ1-5 - - TRBV7-9 TGTTCCAGCAGCCCAGGGTTCTCCAATCAGCCCCAGCATTTT CSSSPGFSNQPQHF
TRBJ2-7 - - TRBV7-9 TGTGCCAGCAGCTTAGTGGGCAGTACCTACGAGCAGTACTTC CASSLVGSTYEQYF
TRBJ1-1 few - TRBV7-9 TGTGCCAGCAGCTTAATCGGGGGAGGGGACACTGAAGCTTTCTTT CASSLIGGGDTEAFF
TRBJ2-2 - - TRBV11-3 TGTGCCAGCAGCCCGGCTGGAGGGCCCTGGAACACCGGGGAGCTGTTTTTT CASSPAGGPWNTGELFF
TRBJ1-4 - TRBD1 TRBV5-4 TGTGCCAGCAGCTATAAACAGGGGGGCGAAAAACTGTTTTTT CASSYKQGGEKLFF
TRBJ1-2 - TRBD1 TRBV9 TGTGCCAGCAGCGAGGGGGCTCGCTGGTATGGCTACACCTTC CASSEGARWYGYTF
TRBJ2-2 once TRBD2 TRBV7-2 TGTGCCAGCGCACCCGGGGGGACCGGGGAGCTGTTTTTT CASAPGGTGELFF
TRBJ2-3 - - TRBV4-3 TGCGCCAGCAGTCAGGGAGGGGGGCCAGATACGCAGTATTTT CASSQGGGPDTQYF
TRBJ1-3 - - TRBV6-5 TGTGCCAGCATTAGCGGAGGGGCGAGAAACACCATATATTTT CASISGGARNTIYF
TRBJ1-5 - - TRBV29-1 TGCAGCGTTGAAGGCGAGGGAGGGGGTAGCAATCAGCCCCAGCATTTT CSVEGEGGGSNQPQHF
TRBJ2-7 - TRBD1 TRBV5-4 TGTGCCAGCAGCCGGGGACAGGGGCCATACGAGCAGTACTTC CASSRGQGPYEQYF
TRBJ1-5 - TRBD1 TRBV7-2 TGTGCCAGCAGCTACACTGGGACAGGGGGACAGCCCCAGCATTTT CASSYTGTGGQPQHF